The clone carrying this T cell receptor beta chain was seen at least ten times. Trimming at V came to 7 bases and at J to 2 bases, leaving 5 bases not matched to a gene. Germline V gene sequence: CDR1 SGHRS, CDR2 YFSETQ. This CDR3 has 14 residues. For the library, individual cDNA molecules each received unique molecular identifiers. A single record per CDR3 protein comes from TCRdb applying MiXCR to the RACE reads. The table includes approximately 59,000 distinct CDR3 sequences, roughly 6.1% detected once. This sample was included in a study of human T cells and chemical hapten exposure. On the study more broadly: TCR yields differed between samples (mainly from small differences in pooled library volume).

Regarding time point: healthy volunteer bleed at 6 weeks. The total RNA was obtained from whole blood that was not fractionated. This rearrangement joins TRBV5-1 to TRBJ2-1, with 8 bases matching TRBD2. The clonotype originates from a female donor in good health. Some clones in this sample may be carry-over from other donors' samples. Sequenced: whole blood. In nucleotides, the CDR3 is TGCGCCAGCTCTACTAGCGGAGCCTACAATGAGCAGTTCTTC. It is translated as CASSTSGAYNEQFF.